Ten or more counts support the clone carrying this T cell receptor (beta chain). Its antigen is unidentified. The data were obtained in a study of response to subunit inactivated influenza vaccine. Each CDR3 protein is one row after TCRdb ran MiXCR on the RT-PCR reads. In the table there are a few hundred thousand distinct CDR3 sequences, about a fifth of which are singletons. CDR3 length equals 18 residues. Germline-derived CDR1 and CDR2 are SGHVS and FQNEAQ. The V end was cut by 5 bases, the J end by 5 bases, with 27 bases between. General observations from the study: It was suggested by the authors that few new T cells are recruited by each seasonal influenza vaccination.

Material: PBMCs from blood, obtained roughly 20 months after vaccination. The clonotype was recovered from a man aged 50 to 69 who received an inactivated influenza vaccine. The chain couples TRBV7-8 to TRBJ1-1, with D possibly being TRBD1 (5 bases). The DNA for the CDR3 is TGTGCCAGCAGCCTTTTTACAGGTCAATCCCACCTCGGAACTGAAGCTTTCTTT. Encoded protein: CASSLFTGQSHLGTEAFF.